This T cell receptor beta chain was retrieved from a study of long-term antiretroviral therapy in people with HIV. General study findings and limits: Clonotypes expanded prior to ART showed repertoire dominance at all sampled time points.

Turning to this clone: The antigen is not known.

Going into DNA extraction, samples held about 1-11 million cryopreserved PBMC. Trimming at V came to 8 bases and at J to 2 bases, leaving 5 bases not matched to a gene. CDR1 and CDR2 (germline): MDHEN, SYDVKM. CDR3 length: 13 residues. The immunoSEQ assay was v3.0, run at survey level. Using immunoSEQ multiplex PCR, the repertoire was profiled, and TCRdb retains in-frame clones only, with some absent. This table holds around 29,000 clones, roughly 85% found once. The sample here was unsorted PBMCs, taken 1.1 years after starting antiretroviral therapy. The chain links TRBV28 to TRBJ2-7; the match to TRBD1 covers 8 bases. The TCR was taken from a man in his late teens or twenties with HIV. The CDR3 is CASRTGLAYEQYF. CDR3 sequence (DNA): TGTGCCAGCCGGACAGGGTTGGCCTACGAGCAGTACTTC.